A single sample gave rise to the 30 T cell receptor beta chains below, sequenced in a study of control samples from healthy donors and cancer patients. Only in-frame clones appear in the TCRdb table, and some are missing; sequencing was by immunoSEQ multiplex PCR. The top ten clones hold around 5% of a sample with roughly 76,000 clones, around 94% of them seen once. The sample comprised blood. All receptors come from a woman between 18 and 29 years old in good health.

The V call is TRBV9, the J call TRBJ2-5, with a weak D call TRBD1 (6 bases). CDR3 length: 14 residues. Trimming left V 0 bases short and J 4 bases short, with 10 bases between. Germline values: CDR1 SGDLS, CDR2 YYNGEE. Written as DNA, the CDR3 is TGTGCCAGCAGCGTAGGGGTGGGGGCAGAGACCCAGTACTTC. Translated, it gives CASSVGVGAETQYF.

CDR3 amino acids: CASSVSRSRATNEKLFF. Written as DNA, the CDR3 is TGTGCCAGCAGTGTTTCTAGGTCCCGGGCAACTAATGAAAAACTGTTTTTT. The gene calls are TRBV9 and TRBJ1-4, with no clear D. Germline values: CDR1 SGDLS, CDR2 YYNGEE. V lost 5 bases and J 0 bases, leaving 17 bases between the germline ends. The CDR3 has 17 amino acids.

V usage is TRBV5-4 and J usage is TRBJ1-3, with a possible D match to TRBD1 (5 bases). V gave up 2 bases and J gave up 4 bases, with 10 bases separating them. Germline assignment: CDR1 SGHNT and CDR2 YYREEE (reference sequence). The CDR3 covers 14 residues. CDR3: CASSFPDRGNTIYF. CDR3 in DNA: TGTGCCAGCAGCTTCCCAGACAGAGGAAACACCATATATTTT.

The chain couples TRBV28 to TRBJ1-6, with D perhaps TRBD1 (6 bases). The V end was cut by 7 bases, the J end by 8 bases, with 18 bases between. The germline V gene has CDR1 MDHEN and CDR2 SYDVKM. This CDR3 is built from 15 residues. CDR3 in DNA: TGTGCCAGCATCGCTGGGGGCCTACGGGATTCACCCCTCCACTTT. The encoded protein is CASIAGGLRDSPLHF.

The chain uses TRBV14 and TRBJ2-5; D is uncertain. Trimming removed 1 base from V and 9 bases from J, with 9 bases in between. This CDR3 comprises 12 residues. Germline CDR1 reads SGHDN; CDR2 reads FVKESK. CDR3 coding DNA: TGTGCCAGCAGCCAAGGGCATGATCCCCAGTACTTC. Amino acid sequence: CASSQGHDPQYF. Supplemented by reference TRBV14 and TRBJ2-5, the full variable domain reads EAGVTQFPSHSVIEKGQTVTLRCDPISGHDNLYWYRRVMGKEIKFLLHFVKESKQDESGMPNNRFLAERTGGTYSTLKVQPAELEDSGVYFCASSQGHDPQYFGPGTRLLVL.

This sequence joins TRBV28 and TRBJ1-5; D is possibly TRBD1 (5 bases). This CDR3 region has 15 residues. Germline lookup yields CDR1 MDHEN and CDR2 SYDVKM. Between the trimmed V and J ends, which lost 6 bases and 5 bases, there was a span of 17 bases. CDR3 in DNA: TGTGCCAGCAGCCCAGGGTCGGGGGAAGATCAGCCCCAGCATTTT. It is translated as CASSPGSGEDQPQHF. Full variable domain (missing parts from reference TRBV28 and TRBJ1-5): DVKVTQSSRYLVKRTGEKVFLECVQDMDHENMFWYRQDPGLGLRLIYFSYDVKMKEKGDIPEGYSVSREKKERFSLILESASTNQTSMYLCASSPGSGEDQPQHFGDGTRLSIL.

This clone was seen only a few times. The chain links TRBV27 to TRBJ2-2, with D tentatively TRBD2 (7 bases). Trimming pared 10 bases from V and 6 bases from J, leaving 12 bases between. The germline CDR1 and CDR2 sequences are MNHEY and SMNVEV (reference sequence). The length of the CDR3 is 12 residues. This CDR3 reads CATKGGSGELFF. The CDR3 coding sequence is TGTGCCACGAAGGGGGGGTCCGGGGAGCTGTTTTTT.

The J gene is TRBJ2-5, the V gene TRBV5-6; 7 bases line up with TRBD1. V was pared by 4 bases and J by 5 bases, with 5 bases of the junction left unmatched. The CDR3 is 13 amino acids. Germline assignment: CDR1 SGHDT and CDR2 YYEEEE. CDR3 in amino acids: CASSPDRSETQYF. In DNA form, the CDR3 reads TGTGCCAGCAGCCCGGACAGGTCCGAGACCCAGTACTTC.

CDR3 sequence (DNA): TGCAGTGCTAGTGCAGGGACGGCCAGTGCCACGGAGCCCCAGCATTTT. This codes for CSASAGTASATEPQHF. This rearrangement joins TRBV20-1 to TRBJ1-5, with D possibly TRBD1 on 5 matching bases. CDR3 size: 16 residues. V lost 3 bases and J lost 8, with 23 bases in between. The V gene's germline CDR1 is DFQATT and CDR2 SNEGSKA (reference sequence).

The chain recombines TRBV19 with TRBJ1-5; 9 bases match TRBD1. The ends lost 4 bases at V and 3 bases at J; junction bases unmatched: 10. From germline, CDR1 is LNHDA and CDR2 SQIVND (reference sequence). The CDR3 totals 17 residues. This chain's CDR3 is CASSKTSGQGPNQPQHF. The DNA of the CDR3 is TGTGCCAGTAGTAAGACCTCGGGACAGGGTCCCAATCAGCCCCAGCATTTT.

This sequence joins TRBV7-7 and TRBJ2-3, with D unresolved. The CDR3 runs 15 residues. The germline V and J ends were trimmed by 0 bases and 0 bases, with 7 bases remaining between them. Looked up from germline, CDR1 is SSHAT and CDR2 is FNYEAQ (reference sequence). The CDR3 is CASSLAGYSTDTQYF. The CDR3, as DNA: TGTGCCAGCAGCTTAGCGGGGTATAGCACAGATACGCAGTATTTT.

The chain couples TRBV27 to TRBJ2-7; D perhaps matches TRBD2 (6 bases). Deletions cut 7 bases from V and 3 bases from J, with 19 bases between. Germline loops: CDR1 MNHEY, CDR2 SMNVEV (reference sequence). The CDR3 runs 15 residues. CDR3 amino acids: CASTAGPGLNYEQYF. The CDR3 DNA is TGTGCCAGCACTGCGGGGCCTGGGTTGAACTACGAGCAGTACTTC.

The chain has TRBV25-1 and TRBJ1-5; no clear D gene. The CDR3 is 14 residues long. Looked up from germline, CDR1 is MGHDK and CDR2 is SYGVNS. The V end lost 2 bases, the J end lost 0 bases, and 5 bases lay between the germline ends. CDR3 DNA: TGTGCCAGCAGTGAAAGCTATAGCAATCAGCCCCAGCATTTT. Encoded protein: CASSESYSNQPQHF.

The chain links TRBV2 to TRBJ2-7, with no clear D. The CDR3 loop spans 15 amino acids. The V end lost 7 bases, the J end lost 4 bases, and 20 bases lay between the germline ends. Germline V gene data show CDR1 as SNHLY and CDR2 as FYNNEI. The CDR3 DNA is TGTGCCAGCAAGGTGGATCCCGCTGTATGGTACGAGCAGTACTTC. It is translated as CASKVDPAVWYEQYF. The whole variable domain, remainder taken from reference TRBV2 and TRBJ2-7, is EPEVTQTPSHQVTQMGQEVILRCVPISNHLYFYWYRQILGQKVEFLVSFYNNEISEKSEIFDDQFSVERPDGSNFTLKIRSTKLEDSAMYFCASKVDPAVWYEQYFGPGTRLTVT.

This chain links TRBV7-9 with TRBJ2-7, with 8 nucleotides matching TRBD1. Germline V gene data show CDR1 as SEHNR and CDR2 as FQNEAQ (reference sequence). The CDR3 runs to 15 residues. V was pared by 5 bases and J by 6 bases, with 12 bases of the junction left unmatched. This CDR3 reads CASSPDGRTGSEQYF. CDR3 DNA sequence: TGTGCCAGCAGCCCCGATGGGAGGACAGGGAGCGAGCAGTACTTC.

This chain uses TRBV3-1 (or the pseudogene TRBV3-2) with TRBJ2-6, with D unresolved. The CDR3 is 11 residues long. CDR1 is LGHDT, CDR2 YNNKEL, per germline (reference sequence). V was cut by 0 bases and J by 15 bases, with 6 bases left in between. The DNA of the CDR3 is TGTGCCAGCAGCCAAGACGAGGCCCTGACTTTC. This codes for CASSQDEALTF.

This chain links TRBV29-1 with TRBJ2-7; D is possibly TRBD2 (5 bases). The V end lost 4 bases, the J end lost 0 bases, and 10 bases lay between the germline ends. The germline V gene encodes CDR1 SQVTM and CDR2 ANQGSEA. The CDR3 covers 13 residues. DNA for the CDR3: TGCAGCGTTGCGGGATCCAGCTCCTACGAGCAGTACTTC. This sequence encodes CSVAGSSSYEQYF.

The chain combines TRBV7-2 with TRBJ1-1; D call uncertain. The CDR3 spans 14 residues. V lost 1 base to trimming and J lost 7 bases, with 13 bases between them. Germline loops: CDR1 SGHTA, CDR2 FQGNSA. CDR3 coding DNA: TGTGCCAGCAGCTTAGGGGTGGTTGCTGGTGAAGCTTTCTTT. This translates into CASSLGVVAGEAFF.

This chain connects TRBV19 to TRBJ1-2; a weak D match, TRBD1 (6 bases). This CDR3 is built from 12 residues. Per the germline V gene, CDR1 is LNHDA and CDR2 is SQIVND (reference sequence). Trimming cost V 3 bases and J 9 bases, with 11 bases left between them. The CDR3 coding sequence is TGTGCCAGTAGTATCGTTCAGGGGAGCTACACCTTC. Its translation: CASSIVQGSYTF. The whole variable domain, filled in from reference TRBV19 and TRBJ1-2, reads DGGITQSPKYLFRKEGQNVTLSCEQNLNHDAMYWYRQDPGQGLRLIYYSQIVNDFQKGDIAEGYSVSREKKESFPLTVTSAQKNPTAFYLCASSIVQGSYTFGSGTRLTVV.

About this clone: One end of the junction is discordant with germline, which a read error may explain. V gene TRBV3-1 (or the pseudogene TRBV3-2) combines with J gene TRBJ1-1; possibly TRBD1 for D (5 bases). This CDR3 comprises 14 residues. Germline CDR1 LGHDT, CDR2 YNNKEL (reference sequence). CDR3 nucleotides: TGTGCCGGCAGTCGACAGCGCGCAATCACTGAAGCTTTCTTT. Translating gives CAGSRQRAITEAFF.

The CDR3 is CASSFGTAVHSGANVLTF. DNA for the CDR3: TGTGCCAGCAGCTTCGGGACAGCCGTACACTCTGGGGCCAACGTCCTGACTTTC. The chain links TRBV7-9 to TRBJ2-6, with 7 positions matching TRBD1. This CDR3 has 18 residues. Trimming at V came to 3 bases and at J to 0 bases, leaving 8 bases not matched to a gene. In germline, CDR1 is SEHNR, CDR2 FQNEAQ (reference sequence). The entire variable domain, with the rest obtained from reference TRBV7-9 and TRBJ2-6, is as follows: DTGVSQNPRHKITKRGQNVTFRCDPISEHNRLYWYRQTLGQGPEFLTYFQNEAQLEKSRLLSDRFSAERPKGSFSTLEIQRTEQGDSAMYLCASSFGTAVHSGANVLTFGAGSRLTVL.

This chain joins TRBV3-1 (or the pseudogene TRBV3-2) and TRBJ2-7; 10 bases agree with TRBD2. CDR1 and CDR2 from the germline V gene are LGHDT and YNNKEL (reference sequence). Trimming removed 3 bases from V and 1 base from J; junction bases left unmatched: 3. The CDR3 is 15 amino acids. CDR3 region: CASSHSGGRSYEQYF. For the CDR3, the DNA is TGTGCCAGCAGCCATAGCGGGGGGCGATCCTACGAGCAGTACTTC.

This chain connects TRBV28 to TRBJ2-1; no clear D gene. The V end was cut by 2 bases, the J end by 7 bases, with 12 bases between. Germline CDR1 and CDR2: MDHEN and SYDVKM. The CDR3 totals 14 residues. CDR3 residues: CASSLHMPENEQFF. The CDR3, as DNA: TGTGCCAGCAGTTTACATATGCCGGAGAATGAGCAGTTCTTC.

The chain uses TRBV6-2 or TRBV6-3 and TRBJ2-7; 9 bases map to TRBD2. The CDR3 runs to 14 residues. Germline V lookup: CDR1 MNHEY, CDR2 SVGEGT. Germline trimming cut 6 bases from V and 0 bases from J; bases unmatched to any gene: 3. The CDR3 region is CASSLSGGSYEQYF. The CDR3 region has the DNA TGTGCCAGCAGCCTTAGCGGGGGCTCCTACGAGCAGTACTTC.

The gene calls are TRBV7-6 and TRBJ2-7; 10 bases map to TRBD2. V trimming: 1 base; J trimming: 2 bases; junction bases outside the gene matches: 8. The CDR3 is made up of 17 amino acids. From germline, CDR1 is SGHVS and CDR2 FNYEAQ. As DNA, the CDR3 is TGTGCCAGCAGCTTAGACCCTCTAGCGGGGGTCACCTACGAGCAGTACTTC. This sequence encodes CASSLDPLAGVTYEQYF. The full variable domain, in which reference TRBV7-6 and TRBJ2-7 provide the parts outside the CDR3, is GAGVSQSPRYKVTKRGQDVALRCDPISGHVSLYWYRQALGQGPEFLTYFNYEAQQDKSGLPNDRFSAERPEGSISTLTIQRTEQRDSAMYRCASSLDPLAGVTYEQYFGPGTRLTVT.

The J gene is TRBJ2-5, the V gene TRBV4-3, with D unresolved. The CDR3 consists of 14 residues. CDR1 and CDR2 (germline): LGHNA, YSLEER. The V gene lost 0 bases and the J gene lost 3 bases, with 8 bases spanning the gap. CDR3 DNA sequence: TGCGCCAGCAGCCAAGATGTAACTAAAGAGACCCAGTACTTC. This gives the protein CASSQDVTKETQYF.

The chain carries TRBV5-1 and TRBJ1-5; TRBD1 aligns across 11 bases. V shed 0 bases and J 9 bases; nucleotides not matched to a gene: 5. CDR1 and CDR2 (germline): SGHRS, YFSETQ. There are 15 residues in the CDR3. Here the CDR3 reads CASSLGTGGPLPQHF. The CDR3, as DNA: TGCGCCAGCAGCTTGGGGACAGGGGGCCCTTTGCCCCAGCATTTT.

This clone was seen once. The rearrangement links TRBV27 to TRBJ2-3; D is perhaps TRBD2 (6 bases). The CDR3 contains 11 residues. Per the germline V gene, CDR1 is MNHEY and CDR2 is SMNVEV (reference sequence). Trimming stripped 6 bases from V and 13 bases from J, with 14 bases between. The CDR3 loop reads CASRTGLIKYF. The CDR3, as DNA: TGTGCCAGCAGAACGGGACTCATAAAGTATTTT.

The chain recombines TRBV30 with TRBJ2-7; no clear D. Per the germline V gene, CDR1 is GTSNPN and CDR2 is SVGIG (reference sequence). The CDR3 length is 10 residues. The CDR3 sequence: CGTASYEQYF. For the CDR3, the DNA is TGTGGGACCGCTTCCTACGAGCAGTACTTC.

The chain combines TRBV27 with TRBJ1-1; 7 bases are shared with TRBD1. This CDR3 spans 16 amino acids. After removal of 4 bases from V and 5 bases from J, the junction contained 13 bases not matched to a gene. Germline loops: CDR1 MNHEY, CDR2 SMNVEV (reference sequence). CDR3 in DNA: TGTGCCAGCAGTTCTTTACTACTGACAGGGTGGACTGAAGCTTTCTTT. It specifies CASSSLLLTGWTEAFF.